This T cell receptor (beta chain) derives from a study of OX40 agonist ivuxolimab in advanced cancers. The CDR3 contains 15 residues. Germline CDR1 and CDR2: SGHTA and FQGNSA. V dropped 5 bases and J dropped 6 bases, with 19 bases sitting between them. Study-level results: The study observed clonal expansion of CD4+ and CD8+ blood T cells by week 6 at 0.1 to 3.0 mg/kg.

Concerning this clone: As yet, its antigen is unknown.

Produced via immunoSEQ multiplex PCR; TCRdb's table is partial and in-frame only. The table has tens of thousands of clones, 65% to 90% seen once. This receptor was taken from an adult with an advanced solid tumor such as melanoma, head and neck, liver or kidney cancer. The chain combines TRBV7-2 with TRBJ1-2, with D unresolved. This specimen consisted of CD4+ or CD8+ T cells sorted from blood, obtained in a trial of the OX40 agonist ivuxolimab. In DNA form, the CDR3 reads TGTGCCAGCAGCCCCCGTGTGGGCGGGCGGGATGGCTACACCTTC. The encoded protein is CASSPRVGGRDGYTF.